What follows are 15 T cell receptor beta chains derived from one specimen sequenced in a study of beta chain features in type 1 diabetes. The investigators reverse transcribed all of the isolated RNA, so they sequenced expressed TCRB transcripts. Repertoires were generated with immunoSEQ multiplex PCR, while TCRdb's copy carries only in-frame clones and drops some. This repertoire shows hundreds of thousands of clones, roughly 16% found once; its top ten account for roughly 0.098%. Sequences were obtained from naive CD4+ T cells from blood. These receptor sequences come from a young man in good health.

The chain couples TRBV5-6 to TRBJ1-1, with 7 bases lining up with TRBD1. J gave up 0 bases and V 4 bases, and 6 bases lay outside the gene matches. Germline CDR1 reads SGHDT; CDR2 reads YYEEEE. The CDR3 is made up of 15 amino acids. The CDR3 sequence is CASSPGQVMNTEAFF. In DNA form, the CDR3 reads TGTGCCAGCAGCCCAGGACAGGTAATGAACACTGAAGCTTTCTTT.

CDR3 protein: CASSQDPGWAGYEQYF. The CDR3 bases are TGTGCCAGCAGCCAAGATCCGGGGTGGGCTGGTTACGAGCAGTACTTC. The chain carries TRBV4-2 and TRBJ2-7, with D possibly matching TRBD2 (5 bases). Deletions cut 0 bases from V and 4 bases from J, with 16 bases between. The CDR3 runs 16 residues. Germline loops: CDR1 LGHNA, CDR2 YNFKEQ.

The sample holds many counts of this clone. The J gene is TRBJ2-4, the V gene TRBV10-3; D not resolved. This CDR3 has 14 amino acids. CDR1 ENHRY and CDR2 SYGVKD come from the germline V gene. Trimming shortened V by 9 bases and J by 1 base, and 13 bases separated the two germline ends. CDR3 sequence: CAISSGPAKNIQYF. The CDR3 region has the DNA TGTGCCATATCGTCAGGTCCGGCCAAAAACATTCAGTACTTC.

The chain is built from TRBV5-1 and TRBJ2-7, with no clear D. The germline V and J ends were trimmed by 3 bases and 6 bases, with 13 bases remaining between them. The CDR3 consists of 13 residues. The V gene's germline CDR1 is SGHRS and CDR2 YFSETQ. CDR3: CASSSVGSAEQYF. The CDR3 DNA is TGCGCCAGCAGCTCCGTGGGGTCTGCCGAGCAGTACTTC.

This clone occurred once. The chain recombines TRBV18 with TRBJ1-1; no clear D. Trimming stripped 1 base from V and 7 bases from J, with 10 bases between. The germline V gene encodes CDR1 KGHSH and CDR2 LQKENI. The CDR3 extends over 13 amino acids. CDR3 sequence reads: CASSPLLTDEAFF. CDR3 in DNA: TGTGCCAGCTCACCACTGTTAACAGATGAAGCTTTCTTT.

This clone was recorded a few times. The chain couples TRBV29-1 to TRBJ1-2; TRBD1 aligns across 7 bases. CDR3 size: 12 residues. The V gene's germline CDR1 is SQVTM and CDR2 ANQGSEA. J lost 1 base, V lost 7 bases, and 3 bases had no gene match. CDR3 nucleotide sequence: TGCAGCGAAGGACAGGTTAACTATGGCTACACCTTC. The encoded protein is CSEGQVNYGYTF.

V and J are TRBV18 and TRBJ1-1; TRBD1 might be the D (5 bases). V lost 3 bases and J lost 3, with 14 bases in between. The V gene's germline CDR1 is KGHSH and CDR2 LQKENI. The CDR3 is 15 amino acids. CDR3 bases: TGTGCCAGCTCACCGGGACTCACGGGTTACACTGAAGCTTTCTTT. This codes for CASSPGLTGYTEAFF.

V and J are TRBV4-2 and TRBJ1-4; weak D call: TRBD1 (6 bases). The CDR3 extends over 15 amino acids. Germline loops: CDR1 LGHNA, CDR2 YNFKEQ. V lost 5 bases and J 0 bases, leaving 10 bases between the germline ends. This CDR3 reads CASSFRTATNEKLFF. CDR3 nucleotide sequence: TGTGCCAGCAGCTTCCGGACAGCAACTAATGAAAAACTGTTTTTT.

The chain uses TRBV6-5 and TRBJ1-3; D might be TRBD1 (5 bases). Germline values: CDR1 MNHEY, CDR2 SVGAGI. The CDR3 runs 16 residues. Trimming left V 1 base short and J 4 bases short, with 14 bases between. For the CDR3, the DNA is TGTGCCAGCAGTTACTACCGGCCCAGGGAAGGAAACACCATATATTTT. Translation: CASSYYRPREGNTIYF.

The J gene is TRBJ2-1, the V gene TRBV4-3; D is unclear. Trimming removed 1 base from V and 7 bases from J, with 8 bases in between. Germline V gene sequence: CDR1 LGHNA, CDR2 YSLEER. The CDR3 runs 13 residues. CDR3 region: CASSQVWKNEQFF. CDR3 coding DNA: TGCGCCAGCAGCCAAGTTTGGAAGAATGAGCAGTTCTTC.

The chain employs TRBV9 and TRBJ1-2; D gene unclear. V was clipped by 3 bases and J by 2 bases, with 11 bases between them. The CDR3 runs to 14 residues. Germline values: CDR1 SGDLS, CDR2 YYNGEE. This chain's CDR3 is CASSARVGNYGYTF. The CDR3 DNA follows: TGTGCCAGCAGCGCGAGGGTCGGCAACTATGGCTACACCTTC. Combining the CDR3 with reference TRBV9 and TRBJ1-2 gives the whole variable domain DSGVTQTPKHLITATGQRVTLRCSPRSGDLSVYWYQQSLDQGLQFLIQYYNGEERAKGNILERFSAQQFPDLHSELNLSSLELGDSALYFCASSARVGNYGYTFGSGTRLTVV.

This clone turned up a few times. The CDR3 here is CASSSPGQGPYEQYF. The CDR3 DNA sequence: TGTGCCAGCAGTTCCCCGGGACAGGGGCCCTACGAGCAGTACTTC. The chain combines TRBV28 with TRBJ2-7, with 10 nucleotides matching TRBD1. The CDR3 sequence is 15 residues long. Germline V lookup: CDR1 MDHEN, CDR2 SYDVKM. V gave up 4 bases and J gave up 2 bases; unmatched junction bases: 5. Combining the CDR3 with reference TRBV28 and TRBJ2-7 gives the whole variable domain DVKVTQSSRYLVKRTGEKVFLECVQDMDHENMFWYRQDPGLGLRLIYFSYDVKMKEKGDIPEGYSVSREKKERFSLILESASTNQTSMYLCASSSPGQGPYEQYFGPGTRLTVT.

The chain employs TRBV25-1 and TRBJ1-1, with D hard to call. The V and J ends lost 6 bases and 1 base respectively, with 15 bases between them. Looked up from germline, CDR1 is MGHDK and CDR2 is SYGVNS. The CDR3 loop spans 15 amino acids. CDR3 amino acids: CASSRTSTANTEAFF. Here the CDR3 DNA reads TGTGCCAGCAGCCGAACCTCCACAGCGAACACTGAAGCTTTCTTT.

The rearrangement links TRBV9 to TRBJ2-1; weak D call: TRBD2 (5 bases). CDR1 is SGDLS and CDR2 is YYNGEE in the germline V gene. The CDR3 totals 16 residues. V was clipped by 0 bases and J by 5 bases, with 15 bases between them. CDR3 protein: CASSVAKDLLNNEQFF. The CDR3 DNA reads TGTGCCAGCAGCGTAGCTAAGGACTTGCTAAACAATGAGCAGTTCTTC.

This clone was found a few times. The J gene is TRBJ2-2, the V gene TRBV4-2; 10 bases map to TRBD2. Germline V gives CDR1 LGHNA, CDR2 YNFKEQ. The V and J ends lost 1 base and 2 bases, in that order; junction bases with no gene match: 4. The CDR3 consists of 17 residues. The CDR3 protein is CASSQGSSGGNTGELFF. Written as DNA, the CDR3 is TGTGCCAGCAGCCAAGGGTCTAGCGGGGGAAACACCGGGGAGCTGTTTTTT.